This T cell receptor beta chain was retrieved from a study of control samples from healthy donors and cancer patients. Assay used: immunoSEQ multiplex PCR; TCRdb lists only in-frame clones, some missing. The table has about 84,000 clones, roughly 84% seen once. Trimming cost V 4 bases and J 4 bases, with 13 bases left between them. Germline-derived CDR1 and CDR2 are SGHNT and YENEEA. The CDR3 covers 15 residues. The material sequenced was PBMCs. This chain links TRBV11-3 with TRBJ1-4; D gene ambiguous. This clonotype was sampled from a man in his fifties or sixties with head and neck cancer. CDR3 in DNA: TGTGCCAGCAGCTCACCGACGGTCCGTAATGAAAAACTGTTTTTT. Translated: CASSSPTVRNEKLFF.